This TCR beta chain stems from a study of T cell responses to AZD1222 COVID-19 vaccine. Study in general: Whether given at about 4 or about 12 weeks, second doses were pooled. Study-wide points: Distributed over spike, vaccine-associated CD4 TCRs predominated at 160-218 and 743-854. White British donors predominated, females outnumbered males, and clonal diversity was possibly underestimated. Nearly half of spike-specific TCRs reportedly target variant regions that are unmutated in the B.1.351 and B.1.1.7 variants.

Assay used: immunoSEQ multiplex PCR; TCRdb lists only in-frame clones, some missing. The sample comprises about 150,000 clones, around 84% of which are singletons, and over 4% rests with the top ten. Concerning this clone itself: What it recognizes is unknown.

Germline values: CDR1 SGHTS, CDR2 YDEGEE. The CDR3 is made up of 15 amino acids. V lost 4 bases and J lost 0, with 8 bases in between. The chain employs TRBV5-8 and TRBJ1-6; D is undetermined. The sequencing here drew on peripheral blood, taken on day 0 of AZD1222 vaccination. The receptor was derived from an adult in good health. The CDR3 coding sequence is TGTGCCAGCAGCCGCGGGAGCTCCTATAATTCACCCCTCCACTTT. Encoded protein: CASSRGSSYNSPLHF.